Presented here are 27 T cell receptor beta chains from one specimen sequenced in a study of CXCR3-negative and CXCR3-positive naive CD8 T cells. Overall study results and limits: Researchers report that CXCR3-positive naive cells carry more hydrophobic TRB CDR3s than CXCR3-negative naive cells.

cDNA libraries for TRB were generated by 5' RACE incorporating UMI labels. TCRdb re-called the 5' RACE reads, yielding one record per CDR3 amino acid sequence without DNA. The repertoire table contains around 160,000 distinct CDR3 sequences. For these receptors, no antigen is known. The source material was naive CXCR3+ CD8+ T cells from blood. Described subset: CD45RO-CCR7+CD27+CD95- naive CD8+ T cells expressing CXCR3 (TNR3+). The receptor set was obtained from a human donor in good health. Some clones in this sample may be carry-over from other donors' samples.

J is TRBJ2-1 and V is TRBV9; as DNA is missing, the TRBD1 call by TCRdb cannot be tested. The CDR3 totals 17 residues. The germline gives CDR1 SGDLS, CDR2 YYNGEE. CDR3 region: CASSVSQGAFSGNEQFF.

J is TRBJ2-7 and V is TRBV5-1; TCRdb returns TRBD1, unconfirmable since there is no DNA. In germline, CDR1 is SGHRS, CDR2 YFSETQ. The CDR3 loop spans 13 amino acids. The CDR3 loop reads CASSRGQLYEQYF.

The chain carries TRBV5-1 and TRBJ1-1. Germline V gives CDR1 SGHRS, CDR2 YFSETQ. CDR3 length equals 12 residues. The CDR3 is CASSFPDTEAFF.

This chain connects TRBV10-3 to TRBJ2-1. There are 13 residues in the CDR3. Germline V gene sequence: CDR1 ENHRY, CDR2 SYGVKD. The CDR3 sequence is CAIRHPSSNEQFF.

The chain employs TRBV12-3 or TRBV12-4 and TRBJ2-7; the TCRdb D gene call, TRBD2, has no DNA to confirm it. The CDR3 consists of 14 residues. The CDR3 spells CASRLGLGSYEQYF.

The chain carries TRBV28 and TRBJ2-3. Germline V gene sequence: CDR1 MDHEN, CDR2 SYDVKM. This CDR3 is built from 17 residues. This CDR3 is CASSSSPRFDRTDTQYF. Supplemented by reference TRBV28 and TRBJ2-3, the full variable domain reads DVKVTQSSRYLVKRTGEKVFLECVQDMDHENMFWYRQDPGLGLRLIYFSYDVKMKEKGDIPEGYSVSREKKERFSLILESASTNQTSMYLCASSSSPRFDRTDTQYFGPGTRLTVL.

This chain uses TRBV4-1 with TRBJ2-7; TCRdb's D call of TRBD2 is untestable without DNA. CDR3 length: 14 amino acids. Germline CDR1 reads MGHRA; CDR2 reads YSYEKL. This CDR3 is CASSQEPSGYEQYF.

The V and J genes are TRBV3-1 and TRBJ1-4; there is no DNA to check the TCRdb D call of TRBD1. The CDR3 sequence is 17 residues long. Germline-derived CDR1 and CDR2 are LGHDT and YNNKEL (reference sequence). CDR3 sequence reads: CASSSTPRQGPNEKLFF.

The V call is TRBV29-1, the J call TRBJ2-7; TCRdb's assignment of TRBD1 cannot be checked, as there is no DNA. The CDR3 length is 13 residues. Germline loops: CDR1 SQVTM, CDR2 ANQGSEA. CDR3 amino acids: CSVTGTGIYEQYF.

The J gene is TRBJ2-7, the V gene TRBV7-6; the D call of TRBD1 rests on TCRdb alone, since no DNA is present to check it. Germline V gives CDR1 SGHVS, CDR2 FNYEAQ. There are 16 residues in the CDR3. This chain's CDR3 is CASSPPRPRGSYEQYF.

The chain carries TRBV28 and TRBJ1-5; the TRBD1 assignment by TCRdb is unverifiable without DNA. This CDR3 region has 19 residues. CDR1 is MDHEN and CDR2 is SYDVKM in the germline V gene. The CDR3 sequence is CASSSRYRDRERGNQPQHF.

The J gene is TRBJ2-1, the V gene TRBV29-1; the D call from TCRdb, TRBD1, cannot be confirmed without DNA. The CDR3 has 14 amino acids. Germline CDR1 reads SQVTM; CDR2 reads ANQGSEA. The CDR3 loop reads CSVEEQGHFNEQFF.

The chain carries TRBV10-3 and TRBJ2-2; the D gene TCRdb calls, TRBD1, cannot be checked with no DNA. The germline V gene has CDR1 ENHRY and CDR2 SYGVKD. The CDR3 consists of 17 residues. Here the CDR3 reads CAIIKGGSGQLTGELFF.

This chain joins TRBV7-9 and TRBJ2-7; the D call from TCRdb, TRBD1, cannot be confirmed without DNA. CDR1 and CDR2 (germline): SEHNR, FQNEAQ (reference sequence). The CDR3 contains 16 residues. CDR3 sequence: CASSTGGSASSYEQYF. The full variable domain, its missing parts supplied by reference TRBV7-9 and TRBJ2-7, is DTGVSQNPRHKITKRGQNVTFRCDPISEHNRLYWYRQTLGQGPEFLTYFQNEAQLEKSRLLSDRFSAERPKGSFSTLEIQRTEQGDSAMYLCASSTGGSASSYEQYFGPGTRLTVT.

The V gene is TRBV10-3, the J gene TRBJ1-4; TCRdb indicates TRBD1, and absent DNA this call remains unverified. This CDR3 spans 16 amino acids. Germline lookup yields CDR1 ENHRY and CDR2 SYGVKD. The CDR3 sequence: CAISENRAEGDEKLFF.

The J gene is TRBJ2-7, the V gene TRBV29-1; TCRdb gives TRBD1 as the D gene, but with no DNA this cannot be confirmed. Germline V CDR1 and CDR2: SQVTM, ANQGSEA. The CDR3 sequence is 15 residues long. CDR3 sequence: CSVEDPRGLPYEQYF.

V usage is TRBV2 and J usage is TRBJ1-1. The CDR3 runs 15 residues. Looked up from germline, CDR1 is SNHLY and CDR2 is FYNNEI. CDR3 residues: CASSEKDGARTEAFF.

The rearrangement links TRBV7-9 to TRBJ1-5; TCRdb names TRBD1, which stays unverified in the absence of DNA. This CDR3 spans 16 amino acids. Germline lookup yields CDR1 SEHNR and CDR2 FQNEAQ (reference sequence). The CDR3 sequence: CASSLGDRDSNQPQHF.

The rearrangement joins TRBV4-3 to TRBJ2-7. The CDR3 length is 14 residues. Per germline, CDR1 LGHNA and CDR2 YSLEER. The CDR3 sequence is CASSQGSGSHEQYF.

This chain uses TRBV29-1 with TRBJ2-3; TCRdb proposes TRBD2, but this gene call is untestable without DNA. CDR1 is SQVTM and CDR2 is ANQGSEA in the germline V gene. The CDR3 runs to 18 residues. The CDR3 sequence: CSVEESTGTSGFTDTQYF.

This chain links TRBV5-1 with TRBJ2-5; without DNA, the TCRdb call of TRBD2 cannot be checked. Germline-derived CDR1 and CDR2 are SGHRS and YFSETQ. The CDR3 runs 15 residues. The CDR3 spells CASSSGLADKETQYF.

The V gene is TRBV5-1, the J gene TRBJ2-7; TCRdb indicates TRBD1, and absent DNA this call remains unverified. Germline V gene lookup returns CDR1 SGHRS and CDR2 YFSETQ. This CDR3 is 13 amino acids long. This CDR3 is CASSSGPSGEQYF. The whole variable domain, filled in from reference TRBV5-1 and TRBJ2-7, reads KAGVTQTPRYLIKTRGQQVTLSCSPISGHRSVSWYQQTPGQGLQFLFEYFSETQRNKGNFPGRFSGRQFSNSRSEMNVSTLELGDSALYLCASSSGPSGEQYFGPGTRLTVT.

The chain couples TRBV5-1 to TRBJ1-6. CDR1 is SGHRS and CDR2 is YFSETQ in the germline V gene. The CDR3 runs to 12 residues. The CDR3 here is CASSLQPSPLHF.

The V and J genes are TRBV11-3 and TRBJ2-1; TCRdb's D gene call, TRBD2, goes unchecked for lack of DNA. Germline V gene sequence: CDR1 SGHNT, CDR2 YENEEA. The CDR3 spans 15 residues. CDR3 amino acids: CASSERAGGPDEQFF.

CDR3 protein: CASSQGQRIQYF. The J gene is TRBJ2-4, the V gene TRBV4-2. The CDR3 covers 12 residues. Per the germline V gene, CDR1 is LGHNA and CDR2 is YNFKEQ.

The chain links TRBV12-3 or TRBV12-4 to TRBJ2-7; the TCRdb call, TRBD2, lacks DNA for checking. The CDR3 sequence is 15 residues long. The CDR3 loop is CASSPGLAGVDEQYF.

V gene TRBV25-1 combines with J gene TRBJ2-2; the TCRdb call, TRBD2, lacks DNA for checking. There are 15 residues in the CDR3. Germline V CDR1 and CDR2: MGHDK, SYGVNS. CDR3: CASQGPRGNTGELFF.